This is a list of T cell receptor beta chains from one sample in a study of T cells in Graves' hyperthyroidism and ophthalmopathy. MiXCR, applied by TCRdb to the multiplex PCR reads, yields one record per CDR3 protein. Here the sample spans 500,000 to 550,000 distinct CDR3 sequences, roughly 20% being singletons. Sequencing used blood. These receptors all come from a man between 18 and 35 years old with Graves' hyperthyroidism. Both conserved end residues are trimmed from each CDR3. The order of the fields is J gene, V gene, CDR3 protein.

TRBJ2-7 | TRBV11-2 | ASSIHRSYEQY
TRBJ2-7 | TRBV6-1 | ASSGELRAYEQY
TRBJ2-7 | TRBV19 | ASSIGGGSYEQY
TRBJ1-5 | TRBV20-1 | SARDGEGQPQH
TRBJ1-5 | TRBV12-3/TRBV12-4 | ASSPNINQPQH
TRBJ1-5 | TRBV6-5 | ASTSVGGYSNQPQH
TRBJ1-3 | TRBV7-2 | ASSQVHRAGNTIY
TRBJ1-5 | TRBV29-1 | SVLLGGTGLGQPQH
TRBJ1-1 | TRBV11-1 | ASSYQFRDTVARTEAF
TRBJ2-3 | TRBV15 | ATSITGGATDTQY
TRBJ2-7 | TRBV5-1 | ASSPGQGINEQY
TRBJ1-2 | TRBV6-1 | ASSENTVRSYT
TRBJ2-7 | TRBV4-1 | ASSQNPGGSYEQY
TRBJ2-7 | TRBV4-2 | ASSQVGQGGKSEQY
TRBJ2-4 | TRBV2 | ASSEDYRGPEDIQY
TRBJ2-7 | TRBV20-1 | SASATWGDYEQY
TRBJ2-2 | TRBV5-1 | ASSFQTGTLNTGELF
TRBJ1-5 | TRBV28 | ASNPRGASYPESNQPQH
TRBJ1-1 | TRBV2 | ASSRTGTDQAF
TRBJ1-5 | TRBV6-5 | ASRAGGFNQPQH
TRBJ1-2 | TRBV7-9 | ASSQRQGRNYGYT
TRBJ2-2 | TRBV2 | ASSPNTDPSGELF
TRBJ1-1 | TRBV2 | ASSERNTPGAEAF